Following are 22 T cell receptor beta chains from one sample sequenced in a study of patients and donors after allogeneic stem cell transplantation. TCRdb redid the calling of the RT-PCR reads with MiXCR, one entry per CDR3 protein. The sample carries 800,000 to 1,000,000 distinct CDR3 sequences, about 20% recorded once. Sequencing was carried out using blood, either unsorted or a sorted T cell fraction (not recorded which). These receptors were obtained from a human donor who was either an allogeneic HSCT recipient or a stem cell or donor lymphocyte infusion donor (not recorded which). It is not recorded whose cells these are; they may come from a transplant donor.

This clonotype was counted ten times or more. J is TRBJ2-3 and V is TRBV6-2 or TRBV6-3; D remains ambiguous. Trimming took 7 bases from V and 3 from J, leaving 14 bases between them. The CDR3 is 14 residues long. Germline lookup yields CDR1 MNHEY and CDR2 SVGEGT. CDR3 in DNA: TGTGCCAGCAAGCCCGACGTCCTTACAGATACGCAGTATTTT. Residues: CASKPDVLTDTQYF.

This clonotype was detected only a few times. The genes are TRBV10-3 and TRBJ2-1; the match to TRBD2 covers 11 bases. The germline gives CDR1 ENHRY, CDR2 SYGVKD. Unmatched junction bases numbered 7, after V lost 2 bases and J lost 7 bases. This CDR3 region has 16 residues. CDR3 DNA sequence: TGTGCCATCAGTGAGGATTGGCTAGCGGGAGGAAATGAGCAGTTCTTC. It codes for CAISEDWLAGGNEQFF.

This clonotype came up many times. The rearrangement joins TRBV9 to TRBJ2-3, with 9 nucleotides matching TRBD2. J lost 5 bases, V lost 0 bases, and 4 bases had no gene match. Germline values: CDR1 SGDLS, CDR2 YYNGEE. The length of the CDR3 is 15 residues. The CDR3 nucleotides read TGTGCCAGCAGCGTAGTGGGTAGCGGGGGAGATACGCAGTATTTT. This translates into CASSVVGSGGDTQYF.

This chain connects TRBV5-1 to TRBJ1-3; D is possibly TRBD1 (6 bases). The CDR3 contains 15 residues. V was cut by 4 bases and J by 0 bases, with 11 bases left in between. Germline V gene lookup returns CDR1 SGHRS and CDR2 YFSETQ. The CDR3 loop reads CASSGGTPSGNTIYF. CDR3 in DNA: TGCGCCAGCAGCGGAGGGACACCCTCTGGAAACACCATATATTTT.

In this sample, this clonotype turned up a few times. This sequence joins TRBV20-1 and TRBJ2-7; D may be TRBD1 (6 bases). V was pared by 3 bases and J by 2 bases, with 11 bases between. The germline V gene encodes CDR1 DFQATT and CDR2 SNEGSKA (reference sequence). This CDR3 is 13 amino acids long. The CDR3 spells CSASTGSTYEQYF. CDR3 nucleotide sequence: TGCAGTGCTAGTACAGGGTCAACCTACGAGCAGTACTTC.

This clonotype was detected only a few times. V is TRBV12-3 or TRBV12-4 and J is TRBJ1-1; the D gene is possibly TRBD1 (6 bases). V was clipped by 5 bases and J by 2 bases, with 21 bases between them. There are 17 residues in the CDR3. The CDR3 bases are TGTGCCAGCAGTACCCGGGACACAACTATGTTAAACACTGAAGCTTTCTTT. Amino acid sequence: CASSTRDTTMLNTEAFF.

This clonotype has at least ten counts. The V call is TRBV7-3, the J call TRBJ2-1; 7 bases match TRBD2. Germline trimming cut 4 bases from V and 5 bases from J; bases unmatched to any gene: 11. The CDR3 has 16 residues. Germline assignment: CDR1 SGHTA and CDR2 FQGTGA. CDR3 sequence (DNA): TGTGCCAGCAGCTCCCCAGCGGGACGGAGGGACAATGAGCAGTTCTTC. It is translated as CASSSPAGRRDNEQFF.

The CDR3 nucleotides are TGCAGTGCTTTGACAGGTCGGAAATCCTACGAGCAGTACTTC. It codes for CSALTGRKSYEQYF. This rearrangement joins TRBV20-1 to TRBJ2-7; TRBD1 might be the D (6 bases). CDR3 length: 14 residues. CDR1 is DFQATT, CDR2 SNEGSKA, per germline (reference sequence). The V end was cut by 5 bases, the J end by 1 base, with 15 bases between.

J is TRBJ2-2 and V is TRBV6-1; no clear D. The V and J ends lost 6 bases and 0 bases respectively, with 8 bases between them. In germline, CDR1 is MNHNS, CDR2 SASEGT. The CDR3 is 14 amino acids. Here the CDR3 DNA reads TGTGCCAGCAGCTCGACTGCGAACACCGGGGAGCTGTTTTTT. This gives the protein CASSSTANTGELFF.

This chain connects TRBV6-2 or TRBV6-3 to TRBJ2-5, with 13 nucleotides matching TRBD2. J gave up 5 bases and V 6 bases, and 3 bases lay outside the gene matches. The CDR3 runs 14 residues. Germline assignment: CDR1 MNHEY and CDR2 SVGEGT. The CDR3: CASRLAGGLETQYF. DNA for the CDR3: TGTGCCAGCAGACTAGCGGGGGGGCTGGAGACCCAGTACTTC.

This clonotype was detected only a few times. The J gene is TRBJ1-6, the V gene TRBV9, with 10 bases fitting TRBD1. CDR3 length: 14 amino acids. Germline loops: CDR1 SGDLS, CDR2 YYNGEE. After removal of 3 bases from V and 8 bases from J, the junction contained 2 bases not matched to a gene. CDR3 sequence: CASSADRGYSPLHF. CDR3 DNA: TGTGCCAGCAGCGCGGACAGGGGGTATTCACCCCTCCACTTT.

This sequence joins TRBV15 and TRBJ2-7, with D maybe TRBD2 (5 bases). V lost 5 bases, J lost 2 bases, and 19 bases lay in between. The CDR3 has 16 amino acids. Germline CDR1 is LNHNV and CDR2 is YYDKDF (reference sequence). CDR3 region: CATSPRGPGNPYEQYF. The DNA of the CDR3 is TGTGCCACCAGCCCCCGAGGGCCCGGGAACCCCTACGAGCAGTACTTC.

The chain employs TRBV10-3 and TRBJ2-2; TRBD2 matches 8 bases. V dropped 0 bases and J dropped 0; count of bases not matched to a gene: 6. This CDR3 is built from 18 residues. CDR1 is ENHRY and CDR2 is SYGVKD in the germline V gene. The CDR3 sequence: CAISESTLAGPNTGELFF. CDR3 DNA sequence: TGTGCCATCAGTGAGTCGACTCTAGCGGGCCCGAACACCGGGGAGCTGTTTTTT.

There are a few counts of this clonotype. The chain employs TRBV19 and TRBJ2-7, with D perhaps matching TRBD2 (5 bases). The CDR3 has 13 residues. Trimming shortened V by 7 bases and J by 4 bases, and 14 bases separated the two germline ends. The germline gives CDR1 LNHDA, CDR2 SQIVND (reference sequence). The CDR3 protein is CASTKWGEYEQYF. CDR3 nucleotide sequence: TGTGCCAGTACCAAATGGGGAGAGTACGAGCAGTACTTC.

The V gene is TRBV7-7, the J gene TRBJ2-5; D is tentatively TRBD1 or TRBD2 (5 bases each). The CDR3 totals 15 residues. Trimming left V 5 bases short and J 4 bases short, with 17 bases between. The germline gives CDR1 SSHAT, CDR2 FNYEAQ (reference sequence). The CDR3 protein is CASSPRSGRRETQYF. For the CDR3, the DNA is TGTGCCAGCAGCCCCCGATCGGGGCGACGAGAGACCCAGTACTTC.

This chain connects TRBV7-9 to TRBJ2-3, with 7 bases matching TRBD2. The J segment lost 6 bases and the V segment lost 0 bases, leaving 9 bases of the junction unmatched. CDR3 length: 16 amino acids. The germline V gene encodes CDR1 SEHNR and CDR2 FQNEAQ (reference sequence). The CDR3 region is CASSLAKRAGPDTQYF. The CDR3 DNA is TGTGCCAGCAGCTTAGCGAAGAGAGCGGGACCTGATACGCAGTATTTT.

This clonotype was seen a single time. The chain joins TRBV20-1 to TRBJ2-7, with 7 nucleotides matching TRBD2. The CDR3 has 13 amino acids. The V gene's germline CDR1 is DFQATT and CDR2 SNEGSKA (reference sequence). Germline trimming cut 6 bases from V and 0 bases from J; bases unmatched to any gene: 5. The CDR3 sequence is CSAHTSDSYEQYF. Here the CDR3 DNA reads TGCAGTGCCCATACTAGCGACTCCTACGAGCAGTACTTC.

This clonotype was seen more than once but under ten times. The rearrangement joins TRBV12-3 or TRBV12-4 to TRBJ1-5, with a possible D match to TRBD1 (5 bases). The CDR3 totals 19 residues. V lost 2 bases and J lost 0, with 20 bases in between. The CDR3 DNA sequence: TGTGCCAGCAGTTTAAGTCGGGACGTTTTCCAAGATAGCAATCAGCCCCAGCATTTT. It specifies CASSLSRDVFQDSNQPQHF.

The J gene is TRBJ1-2, the V gene TRBV4-1; D gene ambiguous. This CDR3 comprises 15 residues. V lost 3 bases and J lost 0, with 11 bases in between. Per germline, CDR1 MGHRA and CDR2 YSYEKL. The CDR3 bases are TGCGCCAGCAGCCATTTTACCGTAACTAACTATGGCTACACCTTC. This translates into CASSHFTVTNYGYTF.

The chain couples TRBV24-1 to TRBJ2-3, with 9 bases that match TRBD1. J gave up 2 bases and V 5 bases, and 4 bases lay outside the gene matches. CDR3 length: 15 residues. Germline-derived CDR1 and CDR2 are KGHDR and SFDVKD. The CDR3 DNA reads TGTGCCACCAGTGCCTTACAGGGGGCCACAGATACGCAGTATTTT. It encodes CATSALQGATDTQYF.

The rearrangement links TRBV7-9 to TRBJ2-7, with a weak D call TRBD1 (6 bases). This CDR3 has 16 amino acids. CDR1 and CDR2 from the germline V gene are SEHNR and FQNEAQ (reference sequence). Trimming took 2 bases from V and 2 from J, leaving 16 bases between them. The CDR3 reads CASSLTPPGDAYEQYF. The CDR3 DNA sequence: TGTGCCAGCAGCTTAACCCCCCCAGGGGACGCCTACGAGCAGTACTTC.

This clonotype turned up a few times. The J gene is TRBJ2-1, the V gene TRBV15; 9 positions match TRBD2. CDR1 is LNHNV, CDR2 YYDKDF, per germline (reference sequence). The CDR3 contains 15 residues. V shed 0 bases and J 7 bases; nucleotides not matched to a gene: 4. The CDR3 spells CATSRESGRWNEQFF. CDR3 nucleotides: TGTGCCACCAGCAGAGAGAGCGGGAGGTGGAATGAGCAGTTCTTC. Full variable domain (remainder filled in from reference TRBV15 and TRBJ2-1): DAMVIQNPRYQVTQFGKPVTLSCSQTLNHNVMYWYQQKSSQAPKLLFHYYDKDFNNEADTPDNFQSRRPNTSFCFLDIRSPGLGDTAMYLCATSRESGRWNEQFFGPGTRLTVL.